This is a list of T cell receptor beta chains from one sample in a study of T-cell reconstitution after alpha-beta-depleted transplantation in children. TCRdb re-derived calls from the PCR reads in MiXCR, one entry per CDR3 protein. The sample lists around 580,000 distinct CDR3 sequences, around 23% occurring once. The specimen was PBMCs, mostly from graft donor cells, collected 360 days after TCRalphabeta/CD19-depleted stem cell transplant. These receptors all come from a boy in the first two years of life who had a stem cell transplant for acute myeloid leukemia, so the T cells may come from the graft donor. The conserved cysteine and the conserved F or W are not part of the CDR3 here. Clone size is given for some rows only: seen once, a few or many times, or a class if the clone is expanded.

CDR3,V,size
ASRLILNEKLF,TRBV5-1,few
ASPVFPTGRYEQY,TRBV21-1,few
SARAREGSYNEQF,TRBV20-1,many
ASSLERSQPQH,TRBV12-3/TRBV12-4,many
AWRGGRWDTEAF,TRBV30,few
ASSLSYGYSGNTIY,TRBV5-1,many
SGREANEQF,TRBV29-1,many
ASSSFGGTSYNEQF,TRBV7-9,many
SVEVRTQY,TRBV29-1,many
SARPLERSTDTQY,TRBV20-1,many
ASSHKLGGEVTGELF,TRBV4-2,many
SVEVGFGGGWDEQF,TRBV29-1,few
ASSRQGTRY,TRBV4-1,few
SAQGQDNQPQH,TRBV20-1,.
ASSQSWGDTQY,TRBV4-3,.
ATSTGTRQY,TRBV7-8,many
ATSRGLDRGYEQY,TRBV15,many
SASPGGLVETQY,TRBV20-1,few
ASSFGTPFTDTQY,TRBV7-2,.
ASSRAPGQAQGYT,TRBV28,many
ASSRRQGSNSPLH,TRBV28,many
ASSFRSSGVLETQY,TRBV7-2,many
SARGGFDNQPQH,TRBV20-1,many
SARDLALAKNIQY,TRBV20-1,.
ASSLGQGRYNEQF,TRBV5-1,many
ASRTPGTRPNEQF,TRBV28,.
ASSSGGTLRMGYT,TRBV28,many
ATSDLYNSYNEQF,TRBV24-1,many
ASSFPRAGSYNEQF,TRBV28,.
ASSPDDRYLYGYT,TRBV9,many
SVAQDLQGV,TRBV29-1,few
SAIERGFYNEQF,TRBV20-1,.
AISDRGTNQPQH,TRBV10-3,few
ASSQGRGGRTDTQY,TRBV4-3,few
ASASGSSVTQY,TRBV6-1,many